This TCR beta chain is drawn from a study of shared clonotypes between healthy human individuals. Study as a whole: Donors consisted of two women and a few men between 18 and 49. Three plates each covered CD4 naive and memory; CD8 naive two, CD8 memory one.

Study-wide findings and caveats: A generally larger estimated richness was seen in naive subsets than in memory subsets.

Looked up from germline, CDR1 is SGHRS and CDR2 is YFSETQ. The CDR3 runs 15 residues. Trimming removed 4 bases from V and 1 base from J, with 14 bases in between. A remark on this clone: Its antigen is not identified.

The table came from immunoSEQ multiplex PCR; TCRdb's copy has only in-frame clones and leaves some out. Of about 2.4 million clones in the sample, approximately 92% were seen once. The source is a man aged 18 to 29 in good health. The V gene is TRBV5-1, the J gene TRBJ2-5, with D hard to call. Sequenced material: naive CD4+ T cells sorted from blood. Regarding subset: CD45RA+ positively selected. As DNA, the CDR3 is TGCGCCAGCAGCCCTTTCGGGCTATCCCAAGAGACCCAGTACTTC. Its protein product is CASSPFGLSQETQYF.